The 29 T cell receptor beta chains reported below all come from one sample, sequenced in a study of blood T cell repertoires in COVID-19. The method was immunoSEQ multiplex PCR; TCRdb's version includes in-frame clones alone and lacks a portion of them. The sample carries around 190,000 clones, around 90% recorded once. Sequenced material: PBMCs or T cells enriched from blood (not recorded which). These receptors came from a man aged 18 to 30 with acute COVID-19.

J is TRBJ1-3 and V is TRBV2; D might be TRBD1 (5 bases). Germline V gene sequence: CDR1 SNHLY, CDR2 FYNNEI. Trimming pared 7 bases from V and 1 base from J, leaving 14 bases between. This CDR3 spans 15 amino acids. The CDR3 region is CASTRDYISGNTIYF. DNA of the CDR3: TGTGCCAGCACCCGGGACTACATTTCTGGAAACACCATATATTTT.

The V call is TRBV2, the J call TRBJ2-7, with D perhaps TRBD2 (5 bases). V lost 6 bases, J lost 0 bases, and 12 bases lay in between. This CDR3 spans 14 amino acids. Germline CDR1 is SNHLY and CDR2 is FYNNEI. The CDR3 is CASRRAVISYEQYF. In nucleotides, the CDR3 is TGTGCCAGCAGGCGAGCGGTTATCTCCTACGAGCAGTACTTC.

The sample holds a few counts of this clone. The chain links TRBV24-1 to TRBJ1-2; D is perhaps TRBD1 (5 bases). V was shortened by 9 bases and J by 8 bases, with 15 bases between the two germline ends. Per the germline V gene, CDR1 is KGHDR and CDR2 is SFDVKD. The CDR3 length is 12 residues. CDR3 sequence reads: CATCRDLRGYTF. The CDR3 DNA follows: TGTGCCACCTGCCGGGACTTGAGGGGCTACACCTTC.

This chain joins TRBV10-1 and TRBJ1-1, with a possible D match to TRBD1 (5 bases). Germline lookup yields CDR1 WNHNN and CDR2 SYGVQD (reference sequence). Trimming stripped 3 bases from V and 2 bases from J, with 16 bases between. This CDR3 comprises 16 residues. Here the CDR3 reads CASSDHDSVLNTEAFF. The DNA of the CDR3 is TGCGCCAGCAGTGACCACGACAGCGTTCTAAACACTGAAGCTTTCTTT.

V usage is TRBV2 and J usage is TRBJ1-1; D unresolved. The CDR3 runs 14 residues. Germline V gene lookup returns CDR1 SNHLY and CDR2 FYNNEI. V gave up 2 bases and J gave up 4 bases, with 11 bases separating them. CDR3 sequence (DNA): TGTGCCAGCAGTGAACGAGAAATACCCACTGAAGCTTTCTTT. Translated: CASSEREIPTEAFF. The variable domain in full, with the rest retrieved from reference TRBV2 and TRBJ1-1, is EPEVTQTPSHQVTQMGQEVILRCVPISNHLYFYWYRQILGQKVEFLVSFYNNEISEKSEIFDDQFSVERPDGSNFTLKIRSTKLEDSAMYFCASSEREIPTEAFFGQGTRLTVV.

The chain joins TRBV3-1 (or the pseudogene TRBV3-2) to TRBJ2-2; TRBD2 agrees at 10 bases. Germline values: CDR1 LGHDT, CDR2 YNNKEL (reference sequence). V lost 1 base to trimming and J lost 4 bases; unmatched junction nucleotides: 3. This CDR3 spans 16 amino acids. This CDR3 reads CASSQGLAGTTGELFF. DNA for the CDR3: TGTGCCAGCAGCCAAGGACTAGCGGGCACCACCGGGGAGCTGTTTTTT.

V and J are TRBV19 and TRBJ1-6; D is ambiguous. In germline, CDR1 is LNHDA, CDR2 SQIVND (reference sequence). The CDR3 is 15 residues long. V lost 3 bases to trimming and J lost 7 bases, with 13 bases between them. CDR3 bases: TGTGCCAGTAGTATGAGAGCCGGTGCGAATTCACCCCTCCACTTT. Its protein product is CASSMRAGANSPLHF.

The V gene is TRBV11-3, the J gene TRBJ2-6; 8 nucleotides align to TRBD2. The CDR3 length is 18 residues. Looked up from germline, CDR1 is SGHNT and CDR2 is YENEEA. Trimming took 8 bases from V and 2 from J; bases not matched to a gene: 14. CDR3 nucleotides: TGTGCCAGCCAACGGCGGGGGGCTAGGGATCCTGGGGCCAACGTCCTGACTTTC. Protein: CASQRRGARDPGANVLTF.

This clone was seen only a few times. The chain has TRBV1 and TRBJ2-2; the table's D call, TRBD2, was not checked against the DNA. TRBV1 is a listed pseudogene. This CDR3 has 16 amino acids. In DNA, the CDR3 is TGCACCAGCAGCCAACGGACTAGCGGGAGAACCGGGGAGCTGTTTTTT. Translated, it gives CTSSQRTSGRTGELFF.

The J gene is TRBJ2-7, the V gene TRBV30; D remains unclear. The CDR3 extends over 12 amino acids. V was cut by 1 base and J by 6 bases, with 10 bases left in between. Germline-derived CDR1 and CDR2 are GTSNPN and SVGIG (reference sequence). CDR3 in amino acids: CAWSEHPGEQYF. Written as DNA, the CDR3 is TGTGCCTGGAGTGAGCACCCTGGCGAGCAGTACTTC. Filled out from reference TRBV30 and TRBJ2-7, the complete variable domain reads SQTIHQWPATLVQPVGSPLSLECTVEGTSNPNLYWYRQAAGRGLQLLFYSVGIGQISSEVPQNLSASRPQDRQFILSSKKLLLSDSGFYLCAWSEHPGEQYFGPGTRLTVT.

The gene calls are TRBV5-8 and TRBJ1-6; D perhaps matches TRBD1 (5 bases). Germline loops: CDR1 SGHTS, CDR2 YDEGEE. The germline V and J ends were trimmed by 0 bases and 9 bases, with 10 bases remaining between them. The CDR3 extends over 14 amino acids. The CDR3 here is CASSLGGEVSPLHF. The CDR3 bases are TGTGCCAGCAGCTTGGGGGGGGAGGTTTCACCCCTCCACTTT.

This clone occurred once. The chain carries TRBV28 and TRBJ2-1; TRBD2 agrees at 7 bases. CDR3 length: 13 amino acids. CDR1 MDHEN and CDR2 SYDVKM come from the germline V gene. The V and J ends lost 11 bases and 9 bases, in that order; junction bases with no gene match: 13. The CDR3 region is CAGSQTSLAEQFF. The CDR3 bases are TGTGCCGGGTCCCAGACTAGCCTGGCTGAGCAGTTCTTC.

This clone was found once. The CDR3 here is CASRRQGPDTEAFF. In nucleotides, the CDR3 is TGTGCCAGCAGGCGACAGGGGCCCGACACTGAAGCTTTCTTT. The rearrangement links TRBV6-6 to TRBJ1-1, with TRBD1 matching 8 bases. Germline loops: CDR1 MNHNY, CDR2 SVGAGI (reference sequence). CDR3 length equals 14 residues. V lost 6 bases and J lost 3; bases outside the gene matches: 6.

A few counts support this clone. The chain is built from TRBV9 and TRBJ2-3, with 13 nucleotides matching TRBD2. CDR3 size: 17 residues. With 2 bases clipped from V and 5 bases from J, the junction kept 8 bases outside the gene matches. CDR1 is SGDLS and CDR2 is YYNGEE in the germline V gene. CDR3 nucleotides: TGTGCCAGCAGCGTCACCGGACTAGCGGGAGCGGGAGATACGCAGTATTTT. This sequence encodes CASSVTGLAGAGDTQYF.

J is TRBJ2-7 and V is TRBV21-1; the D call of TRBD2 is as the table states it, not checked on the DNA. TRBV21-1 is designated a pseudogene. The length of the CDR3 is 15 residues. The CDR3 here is CASSKFGGRAYEQYF. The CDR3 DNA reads TGTGCCAGCAGCAAATTTGGCGGGAGGGCCTACGAGCAGTACTTC.

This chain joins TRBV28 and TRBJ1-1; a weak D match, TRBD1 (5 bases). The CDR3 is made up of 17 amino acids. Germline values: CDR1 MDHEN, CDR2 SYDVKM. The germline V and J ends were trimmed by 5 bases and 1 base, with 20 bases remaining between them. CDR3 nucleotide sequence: TGTGCCAGCAGTCGGTACAGGTTTGGCGGGGAGAACACTGAAGCTTTCTTT. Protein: CASSRYRFGGENTEAFF.

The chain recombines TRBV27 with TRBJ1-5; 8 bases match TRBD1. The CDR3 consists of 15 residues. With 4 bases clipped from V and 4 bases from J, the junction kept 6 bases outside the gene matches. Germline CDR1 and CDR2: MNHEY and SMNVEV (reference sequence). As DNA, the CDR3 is TGTGCCAGCAGTTCGGGACAGGTTGGGAATCAGCCCCAGCATTTT. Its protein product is CASSSGQVGNQPQHF.

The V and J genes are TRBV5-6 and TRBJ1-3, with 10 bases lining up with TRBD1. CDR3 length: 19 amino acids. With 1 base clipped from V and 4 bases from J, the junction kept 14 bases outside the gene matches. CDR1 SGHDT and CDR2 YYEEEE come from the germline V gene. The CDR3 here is CASSLFLLGQGSNGNTIYF. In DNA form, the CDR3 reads TGTGCCAGCAGCTTGTTCCTCCTGGGACAGGGGTCGAACGGAAACACCATATATTTT.

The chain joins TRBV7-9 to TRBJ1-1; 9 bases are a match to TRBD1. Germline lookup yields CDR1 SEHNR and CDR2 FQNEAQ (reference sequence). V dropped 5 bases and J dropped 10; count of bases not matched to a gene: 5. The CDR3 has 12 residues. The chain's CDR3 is CASSTGTGIAFF. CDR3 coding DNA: TGTGCCAGCAGCACCGGGACAGGGATAGCTTTCTTT.

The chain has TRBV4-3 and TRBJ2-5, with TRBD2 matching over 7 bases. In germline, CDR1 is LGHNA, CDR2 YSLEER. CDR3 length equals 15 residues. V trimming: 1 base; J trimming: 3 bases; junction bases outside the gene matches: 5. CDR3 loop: CASSQGTRVKETQYF. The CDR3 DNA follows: TGCGCCAGCAGCCAAGGGACTAGGGTAAAAGAGACCCAGTACTTC.

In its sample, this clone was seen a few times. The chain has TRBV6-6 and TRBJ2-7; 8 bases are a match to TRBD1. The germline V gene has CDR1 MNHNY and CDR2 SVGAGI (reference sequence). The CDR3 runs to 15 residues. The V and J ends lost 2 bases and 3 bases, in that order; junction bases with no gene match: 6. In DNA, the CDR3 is TGTGCCAGCAGTTACCCTGACAGGGGTAGCTACGAGCAGTACTTC. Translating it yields CASSYPDRGSYEQYF.

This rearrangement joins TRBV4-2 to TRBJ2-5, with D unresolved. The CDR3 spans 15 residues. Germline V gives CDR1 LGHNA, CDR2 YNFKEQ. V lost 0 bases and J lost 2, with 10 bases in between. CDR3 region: CASSQDAARQETQYF. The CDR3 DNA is TGTGCCAGCAGCCAAGATGCGGCGCGGCAAGAGACCCAGTACTTC.

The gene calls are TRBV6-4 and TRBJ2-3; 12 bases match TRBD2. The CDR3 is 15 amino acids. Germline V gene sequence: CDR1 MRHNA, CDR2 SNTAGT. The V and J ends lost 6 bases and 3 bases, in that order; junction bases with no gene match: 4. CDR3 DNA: TGTGCCAGCAGCCGACTAGCGGGAGAGACAGATACGCAGTATTTT. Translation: CASSRLAGETDTQYF.

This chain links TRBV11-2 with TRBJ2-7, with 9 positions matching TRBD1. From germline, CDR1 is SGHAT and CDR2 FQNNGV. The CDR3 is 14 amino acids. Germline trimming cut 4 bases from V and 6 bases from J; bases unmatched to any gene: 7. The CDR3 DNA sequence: TGTGCCAGCAGCTCCGGGACAGGGATGCGCGAGCAGTACTTC. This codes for CASSSGTGMREQYF.

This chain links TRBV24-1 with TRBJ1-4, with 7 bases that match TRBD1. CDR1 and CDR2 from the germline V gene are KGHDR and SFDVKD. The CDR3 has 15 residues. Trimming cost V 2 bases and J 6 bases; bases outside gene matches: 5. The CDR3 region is CATSDSGGIDEKLFF. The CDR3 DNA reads TGTGCCACCAGTGATTCAGGGGGAATCGATGAAAAACTGTTTTTT.

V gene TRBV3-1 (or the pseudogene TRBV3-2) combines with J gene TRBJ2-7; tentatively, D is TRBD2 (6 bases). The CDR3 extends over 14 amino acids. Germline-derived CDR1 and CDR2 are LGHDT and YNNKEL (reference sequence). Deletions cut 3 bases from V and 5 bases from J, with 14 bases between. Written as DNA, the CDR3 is TGTGCCAGCAGCCAGGACTTCGGGAGTAACGAGCAGTACTTC. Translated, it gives CASSQDFGSNEQYF.

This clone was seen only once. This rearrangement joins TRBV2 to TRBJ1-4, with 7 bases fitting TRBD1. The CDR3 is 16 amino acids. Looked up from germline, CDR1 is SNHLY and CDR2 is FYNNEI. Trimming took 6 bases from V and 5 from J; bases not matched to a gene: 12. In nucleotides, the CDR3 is TGTGCCAGCAGATCTGACAGGGCCGTGGCGAATGAAAAACTGTTTTTT. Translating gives CASRSDRAVANEKLFF. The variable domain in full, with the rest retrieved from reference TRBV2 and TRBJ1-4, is EPEVTQTPSHQVTQMGQEVILRCVPISNHLYFYWYRQILGQKVEFLVSFYNNEISEKSEIFDDQFSVERPDGSNFTLKIRSTKLEDSAMYFCASRSDRAVANEKLFFGSGTQLSVL.

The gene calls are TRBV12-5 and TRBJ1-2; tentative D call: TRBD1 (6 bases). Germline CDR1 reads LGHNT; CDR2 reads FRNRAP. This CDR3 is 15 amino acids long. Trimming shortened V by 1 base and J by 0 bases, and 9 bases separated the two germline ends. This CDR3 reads CASGLDGTPNYGYTF. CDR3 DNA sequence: TGTGCTAGTGGTTTGGATGGGACACCTAACTATGGCTACACCTTC.

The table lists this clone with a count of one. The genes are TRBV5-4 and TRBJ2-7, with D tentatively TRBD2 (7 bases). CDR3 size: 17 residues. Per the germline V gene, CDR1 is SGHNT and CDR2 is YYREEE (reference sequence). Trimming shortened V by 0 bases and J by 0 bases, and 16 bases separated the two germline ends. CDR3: CASSLGVGGGPSYEQYF. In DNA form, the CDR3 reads TGTGCCAGCAGCTTGGGCGTGGGAGGGGGGCCCTCCTACGAGCAGTACTTC.